The 23 T cell receptor beta chains reported below all come from one sample, sequenced in a study of T cells in localized non-small cell lung cancer. Profiling relied on immunoSEQ multiplex PCR, and the TCRdb table lists in-frame clones only, not all of them. The sample has about 28,000 clones, 90% seen once. The specimen was peripheral blood, collected before any cancer treatment. These TCRs come from a woman aged 35 to 69 with stage I lung adenocarcinoma.

This chain uses TRBV11-2 with TRBJ2-5; TRBD2 matches 16 bases. The germline V gene has CDR1 SGHAT and CDR2 FQNNGV. CDR3 size: 16 residues. Trimming removed 6 bases from V and 2 bases from J; junction bases left unmatched: 3. The CDR3 spells CASSLGLAGGQETQYF. The CDR3 DNA is TGTGCCAGCAGTTTGGGACTAGCGGGGGGGCAAGAGACCCAGTACTTC.

This chain connects TRBV28 to TRBJ1-4; a possible D gene is TRBD1 (5 bases). V was trimmed by 8 bases and J by 7 bases, leaving 14 bases between them. Germline V CDR1 and CDR2: MDHEN, SYDVKM. This CDR3 is 13 amino acids long. CDR3 in amino acids: CASQDPGGEKLFF. Written as DNA, the CDR3 is TGTGCCAGCCAGGACCCCGGGGGTGAAAAACTGTTTTTT.

The CDR3 here is CASSQTEKRYNEQFF. The CDR3 nucleotides read TGCGCCAGCAGCCAGACTGAGAAGCGTTACAATGAGCAGTTCTTC. The rearrangement joins TRBV4-3 to TRBJ2-1; no definite D call. V lost 3 bases, J lost 4 bases, and 13 bases lay in between. There are 15 residues in the CDR3. Germline values: CDR1 LGHNA, CDR2 YSLEER.

The chain joins TRBV11-2 to TRBJ2-3; D assignment may be TRBD1 or TRBD2 (5 bases each). The CDR3 has 16 residues. Trimming took 6 bases from V and 5 from J, leaving 21 bases between them. CDR1 is SGHAT and CDR2 is FQNNGV in the germline V gene. The DNA of the CDR3 is TGTGCCAGCAGTTACCAATCCGGGACCCCCGAAGATACGCAGTATTTT. This encodes CASSYQSGTPEDTQYF.

The chain uses TRBV4-2 and TRBJ2-5; 7 bases line up with TRBD2. CDR3 length: 14 residues. V dropped 1 base and J dropped 1; count of bases not matched to a gene: 0. Germline V CDR1 and CDR2: LGHNA, YNFKEQ. The CDR3 sequence: CASSQGGGQETQYF. The DNA for the CDR3 is TGTGCCAGCAGCCAAGGGGGGGGCCAAGAGACCCAGTACTTC.

The V gene is TRBV11-3, the J gene TRBJ2-5; either TRBD1 or TRBD2 may supply D (5 bases each). The V and J ends lost 7 bases and 5 bases respectively, with 8 bases between them. The CDR3 extends over 11 amino acids. Germline loops: CDR1 SGHNT, CDR2 YENEEA. CDR3 nucleotides: TGTGCCAGCACCGGGGACGAGACCCAGTACTTC. Translation: CASTGDETQYF. The full variable domain, with the rest looked up from reference TRBV11-3 and TRBJ2-5, is EAGVVQSPRYKIIEKKQPVAFWCNPISGHNTLYWYLQNLGQGPELLIRYENEEAVDDSQLPKDRFSAERLKGVDSTLKIQPAELGDSAVYLCASTGDETQYFGPGTRLLVL.

This chain's CDR3 is CASISGGGGNQPQHF. CDR3 bases: TGTGCCAGCATCTCCGGGGGCGGTGGCAATCAGCCCCAGCATTTT. This rearrangement joins TRBV28 to TRBJ1-5; possible D gene TRBD1, 6 bases. The ends were cut back, 7 bases at V and 2 bases at J, with 15 bases in the middle. Germline V gives CDR1 MDHEN, CDR2 SYDVKM. The CDR3 has 15 amino acids.

The V gene is TRBV5-1, the J gene TRBJ2-5; D not certain. The germline V gene has CDR1 SGHRS and CDR2 YFSETQ. This CDR3 has 14 residues. V was pared by 3 bases and J by 2 bases, with 11 bases between. The CDR3 here is CASSSGRRQETQYF. The CDR3 nucleotides are TGCGCCAGCAGCTCCGGACGGAGACAAGAGACCCAGTACTTC. The full variable domain, with the rest looked up from reference TRBV5-1 and TRBJ2-5, is KAGVTQTPRYLIKTRGQQVTLSCSPISGHRSVSWYQQTPGQGLQFLFEYFSETQRNKGNFPGRFSGRQFSNSRSEMNVSTLELGDSALYLCASSSGRRQETQYFGPGTRLLVL.

V and J are TRBV11-2 and TRBJ1-1; 11 nucleotides align to TRBD1. Germline V CDR1 and CDR2: SGHAT, FQNNGV. CDR3 size: 16 residues. With V trimmed by 5 bases and J by 0 bases, 5 bases remained unmatched. The CDR3 sequence is CASSLGQGVMNTEAFF. The CDR3 DNA reads as TGTGCCAGCAGCCTGGGACAGGGGGTTATGAACACTGAAGCTTTCTTT.

The chain couples TRBV11-2 to TRBJ2-7; 7 positions match TRBD2. In germline, CDR1 is SGHAT, CDR2 FQNNGV. V lost 0 bases, J lost 0 bases, and 8 bases stayed unmatched. The CDR3 runs 17 residues. CDR3 region: CASSLDTWGGDSYEQYF. CDR3 in DNA: TGTGCCAGCAGCTTAGATACATGGGGGGGGGACTCCTACGAGCAGTACTTC.

A single count supports this clone. This chain connects TRBV4-3 to TRBJ2-7, with 7 bases aligning to TRBD1. In germline, CDR1 is LGHNA, CDR2 YSLEER. This CDR3 region has 14 residues. V gave up 1 base and J gave up 6 bases; unmatched junction bases: 6. CDR3 sequence reads: CASSQGQGGGEQYF. CDR3 nucleotides: TGCGCCAGCAGCCAAGGACAGGGCGGAGGCGAGCAGTACTTC.

V is TRBV11-3 and J is TRBJ2-1; D is undetermined. The CDR3 sequence is 11 residues long. V was pared by 4 bases and J by 6 bases, with 4 bases between. In germline, CDR1 is SGHNT, CDR2 YENEEA. The CDR3 DNA reads as TGTGCCAGCAGCTGGACCAATGAGCAGTTCTTC. It translates to CASSWTNEQFF. The full variable domain, rest sourced from reference TRBV11-3 and TRBJ2-1, is EAGVVQSPRYKIIEKKQPVAFWCNPISGHNTLYWYLQNLGQGPELLIRYENEEAVDDSQLPKDRFSAERLKGVDSTLKIQPAELGDSAVYLCASSWTNEQFFGPGTRLTVL.

This chain joins TRBV28 and TRBJ1-5; 8 positions match TRBD1. Trimming removed 4 bases from V and 5 bases from J; junction bases left unmatched: 4. Germline V gene lookup returns CDR1 MDHEN and CDR2 SYDVKM. The CDR3 has 14 residues. This CDR3 is CASSSGGIYQPQHF. CDR3 DNA: TGTGCCAGCAGTTCAGGGGGCATCTATCAGCCCCAGCATTTT.

V usage is TRBV11-3 and J usage is TRBJ1-1; no clear D gene. The germline V gene encodes CDR1 SGHNT and CDR2 YENEEA. Trimming removed 1 base from V and 0 bases from J, with 9 bases in between. The CDR3 is 15 residues long. CDR3 sequence: CASSLAHPMNTEAFF. The CDR3, as DNA: TGTGCCAGCAGCTTAGCACACCCCATGAACACTGAAGCTTTCTTT.

The CDR3 region is CASSSYAGQGASYTF. The CDR3 nucleotides read TGTGCCAGCAGCTCTTACGCGGGACAGGGGGCGAGCTACACCTTC. This chain uses TRBV5-4 with TRBJ1-2; 12 nucleotides align to TRBD1. Trimming cost V 3 bases and J 9 bases; bases outside gene matches: 9. Germline CDR1 is SGHNT and CDR2 is YYREEE (reference sequence). CDR3 length: 15 amino acids.

V and J are TRBV6-5 and TRBJ1-5; 7 bases fit TRBD1. Germline CDR1 reads MNHEY; CDR2 reads SVGAGI. With V trimmed by 2 bases and J by 10 bases, 8 bases remained unmatched. The CDR3 is made up of 14 amino acids. The CDR3: CASSYGKGARPQHF. In DNA, the CDR3 is TGTGCCAGCAGTTACGGGAAGGGGGCGCGTCCCCAGCATTTT.

This clone was found once. The chain carries TRBV9 and TRBJ1-2, with 9 positions matching TRBD1. There are 16 residues in the CDR3. V dropped 0 bases and J dropped 2; count of bases not matched to a gene: 5. Germline CDR1 is SGDLS and CDR2 is YYNGEE. CDR3 DNA sequence: TGTGCCAGCAGCGTAGGTCGGACAGGGGTGAACTATGGCTACACCTTC. Translating gives CASSVGRTGVNYGYTF.

The rearrangement uses TRBV7-2 and TRBJ2-3; 13 bases match TRBD2. Germline assignment: CDR1 SGHTA and CDR2 FQGNSA. The CDR3 spans 19 residues. After removal of 5 bases from V and 6 bases from J, the junction contained 17 bases not matched to a gene. CDR3 loop: CASSLGAPTSGGVLDTQYF. The CDR3 nucleotides are TGTGCCAGCAGCCTCGGGGCCCCAACTAGCGGGGGGGTCCTGGATACGCAGTATTTT.

This rearrangement joins TRBV28 to TRBJ1-2, with D uncertain. V was clipped by 3 bases and J by 4 bases, with 15 bases between them. Germline CDR1 and CDR2: MDHEN and SYDVKM. The CDR3 contains 15 residues. The CDR3 loop is CASSFGQRISYGYTF. The DNA of the CDR3 is TGTGCCAGCAGTTTTGGGCAGAGAATCAGCTATGGCTACACCTTC.

In the case of this clone: Given the absence of the conserved phenylalanine or tryptophan at the CDR3 end, a read error is likely. The CDR3 region is CASSQDPTPNGYTL. In DNA form, the CDR3 reads TGTGCCAGCAGCCAAGATCCTACCCCAAACGGCTACACCCTC. The chain has TRBV4-2 and TRBJ1-2; D remains unclear. This CDR3 contains 14 residues. In germline, CDR1 is LGHNA, CDR2 YNFKEQ. V lost 0 bases and J lost 8, with 13 bases in between.

This clone was detected a few times. The gene calls are TRBV30 and TRBJ2-3, with 10 bases fitting TRBD2. The CDR3 covers 15 residues. Per the germline V gene, CDR1 is GTSNPN and CDR2 is SVGIG (reference sequence). V lost 4 bases and J lost 0; bases outside the gene matches: 4. The DNA for the CDR3 is TGTGCCTGGACTAGCGGGGGCTCCAGCACAGATACGCAGTATTTT. As protein: CAWTSGGSSTDTQYF.

The gene calls are TRBV28 and TRBJ1-6; D unclear. V was trimmed by 4 bases and J by 0 bases, leaving 4 bases between them. The CDR3 consists of 14 residues. The germline gives CDR1 MDHEN, CDR2 SYDVKM. CDR3: CASSSGSYNSPLHF. In nucleotides, the CDR3 is TGTGCCAGCAGTTCGGGCTCCTATAATTCACCCCTCCACTTT.

V gene TRBV9 combines with J gene TRBJ1-2; D perhaps matches TRBD1 (5 bases). Trimming took 0 bases from V and 3 from J, leaving 12 bases between them. This CDR3 is built from 15 residues. Germline lookup yields CDR1 SGDLS and CDR2 YYNGEE. The CDR3 is CASSVGIQEDYGYTF. DNA of the CDR3: TGTGCCAGCAGCGTAGGGATACAGGAGGACTATGGCTACACCTTC. The full variable domain, rest sourced from reference TRBV9 and TRBJ1-2, is DSGVTQTPKHLITATGQRVTLRCSPRSGDLSVYWYQQSLDQGLQFLIQYYNGEERAKGNILERFSAQQFPDLHSELNLSSLELGDSALYFCASSVGIQEDYGYTFGSGTRLTVV.